One sample yielded the 21 T cell receptor beta chains listed below, sequenced in a study of siplizumab effects on memory and regulatory T cells. Method: immunoSEQ multiplex PCR; TCRdb's copy keeps in-frame clones and lacks some. The top ten hold 0.16% of the sample, which has 100,000 or so clones, just under 95% seen once. Material for sequencing was non-Treg CD4+ T cells sorted from blood. Receptors originate from a human donor in good health.

This chain uses TRBV14 with TRBJ1-2; D remains unclear. Trimming pared 4 bases from V and 3 bases from J, leaving 18 bases between. CDR1 and CDR2 (germline): SGHDN, FVKESK. This CDR3 is 16 amino acids long. CDR3 in amino acids: CASSRPLQVRYYGYTF. In DNA, the CDR3 is TGTGCCAGCAGCCGCCCTTTGCAGGTCAGATACTATGGCTACACCTTC.

The chain uses TRBV10-3 and TRBJ2-6; perhaps D is TRBD1 or TRBD2 (5 bases each). In germline, CDR1 is ENHRY, CDR2 SYGVKD. The CDR3 is 18 amino acids. Trimming took off 0 bases at V and 7 bases at J, with 19 bases between the two ends. The CDR3 DNA reads TGTGCCATCAGTGAGTCAGTGTTCCGGGACGGGTTAGCCAACGTCCTGACTTTC. Translating gives CAISESVFRDGLANVLTF.

CDR3 nucleotide sequence: TGTGCCAGCAGCTCGACAGGGAGGGGAAACACCATATATTTT. As protein: CASSSTGRGNTIYF. The V gene is TRBV28, the J gene TRBJ1-3; 7 bases agree with TRBD1. The CDR3 extends over 14 amino acids. V gave up 6 bases and J gave up 4 bases; unmatched junction bases: 6. Germline V gene lookup returns CDR1 MDHEN and CDR2 SYDVKM.

The V gene is TRBV7-9, the J gene TRBJ2-3; 10 bases fit TRBD2. The germline V gene encodes CDR1 SEHNR and CDR2 FQNEAQ (reference sequence). There are 13 residues in the CDR3. Trimming at V came to 6 bases and at J to 8 bases, leaving 5 bases not matched to a gene. The CDR3 DNA follows: TGTGCCAGCAGATTCCTAGCGGGGGCTACGCAGTATTTT. Amino acids: CASRFLAGATQYF.

The J gene is TRBJ1-4, the V gene TRBV4-1, with D possibly being TRBD1 (6 bases). The CDR3 runs to 14 residues. The V gene's germline CDR1 is MGHRA and CDR2 YSYEKL. The V gene lost 4 bases and the J gene lost 8 bases, with 14 bases spanning the gap. CDR3 region: CASSPGGLIEKLFF. CDR3 nucleotides: TGCGCCAGCAGCCCCGGGGGCCTAATAGAAAAACTGTTTTTT.

This sequence joins TRBV18 and TRBJ2-1; 8 bases match TRBD2. The CDR3 runs 14 residues. Germline CDR1 KGHSH, CDR2 LQKENI. V lost 5 bases to trimming and J lost 6 bases; unmatched junction nucleotides: 6. In nucleotides, the CDR3 is TGTGCCAGCTCAGACTCCCGGGGGGGCAATGAGCAGTTCTTC. Residues: CASSDSRGGNEQFF.

This clone was detected only a few times. The chain joins TRBV5-6 to TRBJ2-2; 11 nucleotides agree with TRBD1. The CDR3 has 15 residues. The trim removed 4 bases at V and 7 bases at J, leaving 6 bases unmatched. The germline V gene encodes CDR1 SGHDT and CDR2 YYEEEE. The DNA of the CDR3 is TGTGCCAGCAGCGGGACGGGACAGGGGGACGGGGAGCTGTTTTTT. Its protein is CASSGTGQGDGELFF.

V usage is TRBV2 and J usage is TRBJ1-4; 7 nucleotides align to TRBD1. The CDR3 is made up of 16 amino acids. Per germline, CDR1 SNHLY and CDR2 FYNNEI. V trimming: 6 bases; J trimming: 0 bases; junction bases outside the gene matches: 7. CDR3 in amino acids: CASSRDRDATNEKLFF. The CDR3 DNA is TGTGCCAGCAGCCGAGACAGGGACGCAACTAATGAAAAACTGTTTTTT.

Points on this clone: Other DNA sequences from this sample encode an identical CDR3 as well. The rearrangement links TRBV19 to TRBJ1-1; possibly TRBD1 for D (5 bases). The V end lost 5 bases, the J end lost 2 bases, and 9 bases lay between the germline ends. This CDR3 has 13 amino acids. Germline lookup yields CDR1 LNHDA and CDR2 SQIVND (reference sequence). The CDR3, as DNA: TGTGCCAGTAGTCCGAGGGGTAACACTGAAGCTTTCTTT. It translates to CASSPRGNTEAFF.

The chain carries TRBV6-1 and TRBJ1-1; no reliable D call. The CDR3 is made up of 18 amino acids. Looked up from germline, CDR1 is MNHNS and CDR2 is SASEGT. Trimming shortened V by 1 base and J by 0 bases, and 18 bases separated the two germline ends. The CDR3 here is CASSEDWGFSSVNTEAFF. The CDR3 bases are TGTGCCAGCAGTGAAGATTGGGGTTTTTCGAGTGTGAACACTGAAGCTTTCTTT.

This clone was picked up a small number of times. CDR3 residues: CASRGTGSSNQPQHF. The DNA for the CDR3 is TGTGCCAGCAGGGGAACAGGTTCTAGCAATCAGCCCCAGCATTTT. V is TRBV2 and J is TRBJ1-5; D might be TRBD1 (5 bases). Trimming shortened V by 6 bases and J by 0 bases, and 12 bases separated the two germline ends. This CDR3 has 15 amino acids. CDR1 SNHLY and CDR2 FYNNEI come from the germline V gene.

The chain employs TRBV5-4 and TRBJ2-5, with D unclear. The length of the CDR3 is 13 residues. CDR1 and CDR2 from the germline V gene are SGHNT and YYREEE (reference sequence). V was shortened by 3 bases and J by 5 bases, with 11 bases between the two germline ends. Here the CDR3 DNA reads TGTGCCAGCAGCTCCCGTGATGGCGAGACCCAGTACTTC. Encoded protein: CASSSRDGETQYF. The full variable domain, rest sourced from reference TRBV5-4 and TRBJ2-5, is ETGVTQSPTHLIKTRGQQVTLRCSSQSGHNTVSWYQQALGQGPQFIFQYYREEENGRGNFPPRFSGLQFPNYSSELNVNALELDDSALYLCASSSRDGETQYFGPGTRLLVL.

This chain joins TRBV7-3 and TRBJ1-1; D possibly corresponds to TRBD1 (5 bases). This CDR3 region has 13 residues. V lost 5 bases, J lost 4 bases, and 11 bases lay in between. Germline V lookup: CDR1 SGHTA, CDR2 FQGTGA. The CDR3 DNA is TGTGCCAGCAGCCCCCAGACAGCCACTGAAGCTTTCTTT. Its translation is CASSPQTATEAFF. The whole variable domain, filled in from reference TRBV7-3 and TRBJ1-1, reads GAGVSQTPSNKVTEKGKYVELRCDPISGHTALYWYRQSLGQGPEFLIYFQGTGAADDSGLPNDRFFAVRPEGSVSTLKIQRTERGDSAVYLCASSPQTATEAFFGQGTRLTVV.

V usage is TRBV29-1 and J usage is TRBJ1-2, with D perhaps TRBD1 (5 bases). This CDR3 is 12 amino acids long. V lost 4 bases and J lost 2, with 8 bases in between. CDR1 SQVTM and CDR2 ANQGSEA come from the germline V gene. The CDR3 region is CSVGGQNYGYTF. DNA of the CDR3: TGCAGCGTTGGGGGCCAGAACTATGGCTACACCTTC.

The CDR3 DNA reads as TGTGCCACGACCGTGGGGACACAGATAAATAGCAATCAGCCCCAGCATTTT. It translates to CATTVGTQINSNQPQHF. The V gene is TRBV19, the J gene TRBJ1-5; D perhaps matches TRBD1 (6 bases). Germline CDR1 reads LNHDA; CDR2 reads SQIVND (reference sequence). The CDR3 totals 17 residues. V was trimmed by 10 bases and J by 0 bases, leaving 22 bases between them.

This chain links TRBV19 with TRBJ2-7; a possible D gene is TRBD1 (6 bases). Per germline, CDR1 LNHDA and CDR2 SQIVND (reference sequence). The length of the CDR3 is 13 residues. V was trimmed by 10 bases and J by 5 bases, leaving 18 bases between them. The DNA for the CDR3 is TGTGCCACTAAACAGGGTCTCGGGGACGAGCAGTACTTC. It translates to CATKQGLGDEQYF.

The CDR3, as DNA: TGTGCCAGCAGCTTAGGGGCCAGGGGCTATGGCTACACCTTC. It is translated as CASSLGARGYGYTF. The chain recombines TRBV7-9 with TRBJ1-2, with D maybe TRBD1 (6 bases). The CDR3 runs to 14 residues. The V end lost 1 base, the J end lost 4 bases, and 10 bases lay between the germline ends. The germline gives CDR1 SEHNR, CDR2 FQNEAQ (reference sequence).

The rearrangement uses TRBV7-3 and TRBJ2-7; 9 bases fit TRBD1. Germline V gene sequence: CDR1 SGHTA, CDR2 FQGTGA. The junction had 16 bases not matched to a gene; V was cut back by 5 bases and J by 2 bases. The CDR3 is made up of 18 amino acids. CDR3 protein: CASSPINMVGQGTYEQYF. Written as DNA, the CDR3 is TGTGCCAGCAGCCCAATCAATATGGTAGGACAGGGGACCTACGAGCAGTACTTC.

The genes are TRBV4-1 and TRBJ1-1; tentative D call: TRBD1 (6 bases). Trimming removed 4 bases at V and 0 bases at J, with 21 bases between. Germline loops: CDR1 MGHRA, CDR2 YSYEKL. The CDR3 has 18 residues. CDR3 DNA: TGCGCCAGCAGCCCGCAAGAATTTACAACAGGGATGAACACTGAAGCTTTCTTT. This translates into CASSPQEFTTGMNTEAFF.

The chain recombines TRBV5-5 with TRBJ1-3, with D possibly matching TRBD1 (6 bases). The length of the CDR3 is 15 residues. The germline V gene encodes CDR1 SGHKS and CDR2 YYEKEE (reference sequence). V was pared by 1 base and J by 4 bases, with 12 bases between. CDR3 region: CASSLTRQVGNTIYF. The CDR3 nucleotides are TGTGCCAGCAGCTTGACCCGACAGGTCGGAAACACCATATATTTT.

This clone has a handful of counts. Here the CDR3 reads CAISERGFGYTF. The CDR3 nucleotides are TGTGCCATCAGTGAGCGGGGTTTCGGCTACACCTTC. This rearrangement joins TRBV10-3 to TRBJ1-2, with no clear D. Germline V gives CDR1 ENHRY, CDR2 SYGVKD. V was clipped by 2 bases and J by 8 bases, with 9 bases between them. The CDR3 totals 12 residues.